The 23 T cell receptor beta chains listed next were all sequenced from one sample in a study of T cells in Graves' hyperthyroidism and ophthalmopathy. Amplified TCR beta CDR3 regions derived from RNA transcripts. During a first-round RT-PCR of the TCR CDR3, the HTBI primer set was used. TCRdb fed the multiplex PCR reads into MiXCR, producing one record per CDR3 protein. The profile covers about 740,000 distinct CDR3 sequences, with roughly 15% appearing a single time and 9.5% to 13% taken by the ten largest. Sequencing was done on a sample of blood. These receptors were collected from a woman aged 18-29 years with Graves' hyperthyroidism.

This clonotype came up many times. CDR3 sequence: CASRWRIGSGNSYNEQFF. In DNA form, the CDR3 reads TGTGCCAGCCGATGGAGGATTGGTAGCGGGAACTCCTACAATGAGCAGTTCTTC. The V call is TRBV2, the J call TRBJ2-1; 8 bases fit TRBD2. From germline, CDR1 is SNHLY and CDR2 FYNNEI. CDR3 length: 18 amino acids. Trimming took 8 bases from V and 0 from J; bases not matched to a gene: 15.

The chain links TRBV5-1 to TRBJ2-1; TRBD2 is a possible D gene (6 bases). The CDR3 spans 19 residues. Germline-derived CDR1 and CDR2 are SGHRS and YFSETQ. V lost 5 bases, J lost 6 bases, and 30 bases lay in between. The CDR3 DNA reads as TGCGCCAGCAGGCTTAATAGCGGAGCTGCTTCGGCTCCGGCCAATGAGCAGTTCTTC. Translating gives CASRLNSGAASAPANEQFF.

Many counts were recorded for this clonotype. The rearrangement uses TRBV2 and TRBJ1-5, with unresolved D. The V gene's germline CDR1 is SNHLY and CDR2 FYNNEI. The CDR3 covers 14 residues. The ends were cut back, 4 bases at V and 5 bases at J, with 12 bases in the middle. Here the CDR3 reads CASSVRRADQPQHF. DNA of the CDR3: TGTGCCAGCAGTGTACGACGAGCCGATCAGCCCCAGCATTTT. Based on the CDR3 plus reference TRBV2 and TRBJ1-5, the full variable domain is EPEVTQTPSHQVTQMGQEVILRCVPISNHLYFYWYRQILGQKVEFLVSFYNNEISEKSEIFDDQFSVERPDGSNFTLKIRSTKLEDSAMYFCASSVRRADQPQHFGDGTRLSIL.

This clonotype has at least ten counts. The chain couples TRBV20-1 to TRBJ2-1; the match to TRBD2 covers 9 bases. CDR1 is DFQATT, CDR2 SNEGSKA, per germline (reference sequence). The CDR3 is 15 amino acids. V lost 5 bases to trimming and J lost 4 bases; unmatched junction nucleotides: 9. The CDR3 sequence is CSAPTGTSRYNEQFF. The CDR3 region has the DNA TGCAGTGCTCCAACCGGGACTAGCAGATACAATGAGCAGTTCTTC.

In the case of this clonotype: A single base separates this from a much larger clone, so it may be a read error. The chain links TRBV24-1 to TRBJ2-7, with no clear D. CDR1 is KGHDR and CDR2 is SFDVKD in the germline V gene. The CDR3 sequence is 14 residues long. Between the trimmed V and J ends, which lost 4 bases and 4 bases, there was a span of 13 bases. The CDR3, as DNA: TGTGCCACCAGTGACGCCGGACGGAAATACGAGCAGTACTTC. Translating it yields CATSDAGRKYEQYF.

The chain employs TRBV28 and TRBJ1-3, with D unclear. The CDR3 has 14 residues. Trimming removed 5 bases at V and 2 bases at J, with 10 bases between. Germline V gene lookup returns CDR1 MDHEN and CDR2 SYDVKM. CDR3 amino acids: CASSLWGTGNTIYF. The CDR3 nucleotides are TGTGCCAGCAGTCTTTGGGGAACTGGAAACACCATATATTTT.

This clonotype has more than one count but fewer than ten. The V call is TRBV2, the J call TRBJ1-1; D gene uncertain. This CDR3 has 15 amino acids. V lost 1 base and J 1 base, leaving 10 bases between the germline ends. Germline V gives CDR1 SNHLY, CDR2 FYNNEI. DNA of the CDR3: TGTGCCAGCAGTGAAGAGGCAGGAGCGAACACTGAAGCTTTCTTT. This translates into CASSEEAGANTEAFF.

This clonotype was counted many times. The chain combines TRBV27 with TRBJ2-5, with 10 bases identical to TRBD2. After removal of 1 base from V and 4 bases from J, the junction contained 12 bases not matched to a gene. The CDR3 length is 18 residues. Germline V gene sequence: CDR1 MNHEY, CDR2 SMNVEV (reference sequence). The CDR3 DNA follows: TGTGCCAGCAGTTTATATCCTGATGGGCTAGCGGGAGTAGAGACCCAGTACTTC. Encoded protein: CASSLYPDGLAGVETQYF.

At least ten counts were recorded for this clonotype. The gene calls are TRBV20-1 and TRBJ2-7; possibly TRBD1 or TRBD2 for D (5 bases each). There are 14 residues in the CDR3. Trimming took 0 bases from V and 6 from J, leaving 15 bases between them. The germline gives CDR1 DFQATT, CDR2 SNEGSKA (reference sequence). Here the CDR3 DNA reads TGCAGTGCTAGAGATCCCGGGGCCCTGATCGAGCAGTACTTC. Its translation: CSARDPGALIEQYF.

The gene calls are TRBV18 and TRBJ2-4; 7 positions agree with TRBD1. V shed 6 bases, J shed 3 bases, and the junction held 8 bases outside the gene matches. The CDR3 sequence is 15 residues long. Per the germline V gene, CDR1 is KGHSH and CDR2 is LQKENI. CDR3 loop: CASSETGPLKNIQYF. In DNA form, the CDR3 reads TGTGCCAGCTCCGAGACAGGGCCCCTCAAAAACATTCAGTACTTC.

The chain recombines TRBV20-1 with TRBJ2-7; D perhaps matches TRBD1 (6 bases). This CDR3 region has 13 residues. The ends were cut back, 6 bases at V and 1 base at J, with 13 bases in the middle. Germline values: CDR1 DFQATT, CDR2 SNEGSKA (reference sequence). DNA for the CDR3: TGCAGTGCCGTGGGGGCTAATTCCTACGAGCAGTACTTC. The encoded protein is CSAVGANSYEQYF.

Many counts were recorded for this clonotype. The chain's CDR3 is CASSLQAYYNEQFF. The CDR3 DNA reads as TGTGCCAGCAGCTTACAGGCATACTACAATGAGCAGTTCTTC. This rearrangement joins TRBV11-2 to TRBJ2-1; D is uncertain. The germline V and J ends were trimmed by 2 bases and 3 bases, with 8 bases remaining between them. The CDR3 loop spans 14 amino acids. Germline V CDR1 and CDR2: SGHAT, FQNNGV. The complete variable domain, with remaining parts taken from reference TRBV11-2 and TRBJ2-1, reads EAGVAQSPRYKIIEKRQSVAFWCNPISGHATLYWYQQILGQGPKLLIQFQNNGVVDDSQLPKDRFSAERLKGVDSTLKIQPAKLEDSAVYLCASSLQAYYNEQFFGPGTRLTVL.

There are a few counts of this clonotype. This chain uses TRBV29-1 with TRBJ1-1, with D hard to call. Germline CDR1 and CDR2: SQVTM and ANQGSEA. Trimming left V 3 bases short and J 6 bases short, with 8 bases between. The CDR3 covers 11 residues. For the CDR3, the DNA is TGCAGCGTTGACGGCAAGTCTGAAGCTTTCTTT. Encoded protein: CSVDGKSEAFF.

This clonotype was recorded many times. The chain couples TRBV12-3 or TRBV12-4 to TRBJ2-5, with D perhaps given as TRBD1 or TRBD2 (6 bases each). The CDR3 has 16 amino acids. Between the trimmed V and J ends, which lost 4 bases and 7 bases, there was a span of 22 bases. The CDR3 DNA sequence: TGTGCCAGCAGTTCCCCCGGGGGCCGCGCCGGAGGGACCCAGTACTTC. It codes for CASSSPGGRAGGTQYF.

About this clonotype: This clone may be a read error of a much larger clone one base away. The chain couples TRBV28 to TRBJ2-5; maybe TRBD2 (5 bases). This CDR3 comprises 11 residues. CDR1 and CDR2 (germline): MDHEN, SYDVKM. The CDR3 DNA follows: TGTGTCAGCAACGAGCGGGAGACCCAGTACTTC. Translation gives CVSNERETQYF.

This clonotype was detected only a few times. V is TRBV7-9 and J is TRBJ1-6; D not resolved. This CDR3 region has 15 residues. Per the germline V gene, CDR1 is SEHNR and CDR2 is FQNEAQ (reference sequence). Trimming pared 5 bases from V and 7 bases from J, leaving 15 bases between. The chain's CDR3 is CASSPKGDLNSPLHF. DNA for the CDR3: TGTGCCAGCAGCCCGAAGGGAGACTTGAATTCACCCCTCCACTTT.

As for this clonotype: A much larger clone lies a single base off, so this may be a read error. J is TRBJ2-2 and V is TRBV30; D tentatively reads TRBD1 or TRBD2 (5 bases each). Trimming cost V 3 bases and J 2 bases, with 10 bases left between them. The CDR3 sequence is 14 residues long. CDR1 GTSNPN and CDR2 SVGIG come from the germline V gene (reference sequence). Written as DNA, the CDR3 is TGTGCCTGGAGACCGGGACCTAACACCGGGGAGCTGTTTTTT. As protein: CAWRPGPNTGELFF.

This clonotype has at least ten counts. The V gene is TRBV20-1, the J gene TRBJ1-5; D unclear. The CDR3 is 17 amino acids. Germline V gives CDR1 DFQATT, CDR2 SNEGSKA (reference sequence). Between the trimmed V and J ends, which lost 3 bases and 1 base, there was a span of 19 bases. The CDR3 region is CSASNSGRAWSNQPQHF. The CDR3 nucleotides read TGCAGTGCTAGCAATTCGGGGAGGGCCTGGAGCAATCAGCCCCAGCATTTT.

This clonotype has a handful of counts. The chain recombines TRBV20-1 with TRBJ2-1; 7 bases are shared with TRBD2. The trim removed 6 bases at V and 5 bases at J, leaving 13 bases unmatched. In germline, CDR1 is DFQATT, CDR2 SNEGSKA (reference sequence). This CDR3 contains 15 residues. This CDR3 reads CSAALGSGINNEQFF. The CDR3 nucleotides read TGCAGTGCGGCCTTGGGAAGCGGGATTAACAATGAGCAGTTCTTC.

For the CDR3, the DNA is TGCAGCGTTGAAGATCAGGGATTACAGGGCGCCTCTGGAAACACCATATATTTT. Translating it yields CSVEDQGLQGASGNTIYF. V gene TRBV29-1 combines with J gene TRBJ1-3, with D tentatively TRBD1 (6 bases). V dropped 0 bases and J dropped 0 bases, with 18 bases sitting between them. Germline CDR1 reads SQVTM; CDR2 reads ANQGSEA. The CDR3 covers 18 residues.

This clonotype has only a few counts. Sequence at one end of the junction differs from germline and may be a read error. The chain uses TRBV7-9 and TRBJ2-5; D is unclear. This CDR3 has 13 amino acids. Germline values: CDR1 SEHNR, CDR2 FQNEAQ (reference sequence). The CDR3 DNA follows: TGTGCCAGCAGCTTCAACGCGCAAGCGACCCAGTACTTC. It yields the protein CASSFNAQATQYF.

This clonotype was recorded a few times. DNA of the CDR3: TGTGCCAGCCACCCTCTTACCTACGAGCAGTACTTC. Encoded protein: CASHPLTYEQYF. V usage is TRBV7-2 and J usage is TRBJ2-7, with D hard to call. Trimming stripped 8 bases from V and 2 bases from J, with 10 bases between. The CDR3 has 12 amino acids. Germline CDR1 SGHTA, CDR2 FQGNSA.

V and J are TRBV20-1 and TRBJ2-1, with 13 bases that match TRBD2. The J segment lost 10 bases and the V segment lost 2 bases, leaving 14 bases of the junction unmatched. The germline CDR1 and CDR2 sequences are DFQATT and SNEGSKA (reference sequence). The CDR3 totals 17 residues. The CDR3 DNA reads TGCAGTGCTAGAAGCCTAGGACTAGCGGGAGACCCCTACGAGCAGTTCTTC. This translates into CSARSLGLAGDPYEQFF.